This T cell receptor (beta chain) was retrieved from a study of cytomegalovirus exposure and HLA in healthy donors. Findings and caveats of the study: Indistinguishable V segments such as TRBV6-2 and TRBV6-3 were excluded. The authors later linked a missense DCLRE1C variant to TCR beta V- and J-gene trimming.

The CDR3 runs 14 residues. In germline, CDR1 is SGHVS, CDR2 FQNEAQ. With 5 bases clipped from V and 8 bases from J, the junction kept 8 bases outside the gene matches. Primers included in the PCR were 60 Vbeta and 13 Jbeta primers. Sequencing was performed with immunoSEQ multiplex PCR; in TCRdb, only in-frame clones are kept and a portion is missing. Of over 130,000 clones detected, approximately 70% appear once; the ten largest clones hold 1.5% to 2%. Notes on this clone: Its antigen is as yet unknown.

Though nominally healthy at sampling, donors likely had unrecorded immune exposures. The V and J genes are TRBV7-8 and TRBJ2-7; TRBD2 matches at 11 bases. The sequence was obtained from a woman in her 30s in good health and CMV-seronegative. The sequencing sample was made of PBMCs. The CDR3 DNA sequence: TGTGCCAGCAGCGCGGGACTAGCGGTCCCGAAGCAGTACTTC. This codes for CASSAGLAVPKQYF.